Each of the 18 T cell receptor beta chains below was sequenced from the same sample in a study of memory CD4+ T cells and cytomegalovirus serostatus. The sort gate was single viable CD3+CD4+CD8-CD45RO+ cells for memory CD4+ T cells. Using immunoSEQ multiplex PCR, the repertoire was profiled, and TCRdb retains in-frame clones only, with some absent. Of approximately 52,000 clones detected, about 78% appear once; the ten largest clones hold about 0.79%. The sequencing sample was made of memory CD4+ T cells from blood. The source of these receptors is an adult in good health and CMV-seronegative.

This clone occurred once. The V and J genes are TRBV7-2 and TRBJ1-3; D remains ambiguous. Per germline, CDR1 SGHTA and CDR2 FQGNSA. Trimming stripped 1 base from V and 0 bases from J, with 7 bases between. This CDR3 contains 15 residues. The CDR3 DNA sequence: TGTGCCAGCAGCTTAGTCGTGAGCTCTGGAAACACCATATATTTT. Its protein is CASSLVVSSGNTIYF.

This clone has just a few counts. The V gene is TRBV2, the J gene TRBJ1-2, with 7 bases aligning to TRBD1. Unmatched junction bases numbered 2, after V lost 5 bases and J lost 2 bases. Germline CDR1 is SNHLY and CDR2 is FYNNEI. This CDR3 has 13 residues. The CDR3 here is CASSQQGNYGYTF. The CDR3 bases are TGTGCCAGCAGTCAACAGGGGAACTATGGCTACACCTTC.

J is TRBJ1-3 and V is TRBV5-1, with 7 bases identical to TRBD1. Germline values: CDR1 SGHRS, CDR2 YFSETQ. J was trimmed by 5 bases and V by 0 bases; bases with no gene match: 5. The length of the CDR3 is 15 residues. This chain's CDR3 is CASSLGAGGRNTIYF. The CDR3 bases are TGCGCCAGCAGCTTGGGGGCAGGGGGACGAAACACCATATATTTT.

The chain carries TRBV23-1 and TRBJ2-7, with TRBD1 as a possible D gene (6 bases). TRBV23-1 is an ORF, with its function uncertain. The CDR3 is made up of 14 amino acids. Trimming removed 10 bases from V and 3 bases from J, with 19 bases in between. Here the CDR3 reads CAIHYRDSGYEQYF. The DNA of the CDR3 is TGCGCCATACATTACAGGGATTCGGGCTACGAGCAGTACTTC.

The rearrangement uses TRBV10-3 and TRBJ2-7, with TRBD1 matching 7 bases. The length of the CDR3 is 14 residues. The germline V gene encodes CDR1 ENHRY and CDR2 SYGVKD. Losses at the gene ends were 7 bases for V and 5 bases for J; bases not matched to a gene: 11. CDR3 loop: CAITFRQGSDEQYF. CDR3 nucleotides: TGTGCCATCACCTTCAGACAGGGTAGCGACGAGCAGTACTTC.

The chain joins TRBV18 to TRBJ2-3; D is perhaps TRBD1 (5 bases). Germline CDR1 reads KGHSH; CDR2 reads LQKENI. Trimming removed 3 bases at V and 12 bases at J, with 16 bases between. The CDR3 extends over 13 amino acids. Here the CDR3 reads CASSPSPMGLQYF. CDR3 bases: TGTGCCAGCTCACCGAGCCCCATGGGGCTACAGTATTTT.

The CDR3 is CASSYSQVHDSPLHF. CDR3 DNA: TGTGCCAGCAGTTATAGCCAGGTCCATGATTCACCCCTCCACTTT. The V call is TRBV6-5, the J call TRBJ1-6; D unresolved. Germline CDR1 MNHEY, CDR2 SVGAGI. V shed 3 bases and J shed 8 bases, with 14 bases lying between them. The CDR3 totals 15 residues.

This chain joins TRBV28 and TRBJ1-2; 9 bases line up with TRBD1. The CDR3 totals 13 residues. J gave up 8 bases and V 8 bases, and 9 bases lay outside the gene matches. Germline CDR1 reads MDHEN; CDR2 reads SYDVKM. The CDR3 DNA reads TGTGCCAGCTTCCGAACAGGGGGCCGGGGCTACACCTTC. Its protein is CASFRTGGRGYTF.

V and J are TRBV7-2 and TRBJ2-5, with D tentatively TRBD2 (6 bases). The CDR3 is 17 residues long. Germline CDR1 SGHTA, CDR2 FQGNSA. V gave up 5 bases and J gave up 2 bases, with 21 bases separating them. The CDR3 nucleotides read TGTGCCAGCAGCCCCACCGCCCCGGGACTCAGACAAGAGACCCAGTACTTC. Translated: CASSPTAPGLRQETQYF.

The chain links TRBV25-1 to TRBJ1-2; tentative D call: TRBD1 (6 bases). CDR1 and CDR2 from the germline V gene are MGHDK and SYGVNS. This CDR3 comprises 11 residues. V dropped 3 bases and J dropped 12 bases, with 11 bases sitting between them. CDR3 sequence reads: CASSDQGRNTF. The CDR3 DNA follows: TGTGCCAGCAGTGACCAGGGGAGGAACACCTTC.

This clone was observed once. This chain joins TRBV9 and TRBJ1-1, with 10 bases that match TRBD1. Trimming at V came to 4 bases and at J to 7 bases, leaving 7 bases not matched to a gene. Germline V gene sequence: CDR1 SGDLS, CDR2 YYNGEE. The CDR3 is 14 residues long. This CDR3 is CASSRDRGLGEAFF. The CDR3 DNA reads TGTGCCAGCAGCAGAGACAGGGGGCTCGGTGAAGCTTTCTTT.

The chain recombines TRBV7-6 with TRBJ2-1; 10 bases align to TRBD2. CDR1 is SGHVS and CDR2 is FNYEAQ in the germline V gene. The V segment lost 1 base and the J segment 5 bases; nucleotides outside the gene matches: 5. The CDR3 spans 16 residues. Here the CDR3 DNA reads TGTGCCAGCAGCTTAGAAAGGACTAGCGGAGACAATGAGCAGTTCTTC. It yields the protein CASSLERTSGDNEQFF.

The chain uses TRBV29-1 and TRBJ1-1; 7 positions agree with TRBD1. The CDR3 length is 16 residues. The junction had 15 bases not matched to a gene; V was cut back by 5 bases and J by 3 bases. Germline V gene sequence: CDR1 SQVTM, CDR2 ANQGSEA. CDR3 nucleotide sequence: TGCAGCGTTCGTTTTTATCCCAGGGGGAAGGACACTGAAGCTTTCTTT. Translating gives CSVRFYPRGKDTEAFF. The whole variable domain, filled in from reference TRBV29-1 and TRBJ1-1, reads SAVISQKPSRDICQRGTSLTIQCQVDSQVTMMFWYRQQPGQSLTLIATANQGSEATYESGFVIDKFPISRPNLTFSTLTVSNMSPEDSSIYLCSVRFYPRGKDTEAFFGQGTRLTVV.

This chain connects TRBV4-2 to TRBJ1-3; 7 bases map to TRBD1. There are 17 residues in the CDR3. The junction had 6 bases not matched to a gene; V was cut back by 1 base and J by 0 bases. CDR1 and CDR2 from the germline V gene are LGHNA and YNFKEQ. CDR3 loop: CASSQVTGALSGNTIYF. CDR3 bases: TGTGCCAGCAGCCAAGTAACAGGGGCTCTCTCTGGAAACACCATATATTTT.

This sequence joins TRBV12-5 and TRBJ1-2; unclear D gene. This CDR3 has 11 residues. Trimming cost V 2 bases and J 6 bases, with 4 bases left between them. CDR1 LGHNT and CDR2 FRNRAP come from the germline V gene. CDR3 DNA: TGTGCTAGTGGTTTGAGGGATGGCTACACCTTC. It codes for CASGLRDGYTF.

The chain joins TRBV5-1 to TRBJ1-2, with a tentative D call TRBD1 (5 bases). The germline V gene encodes CDR1 SGHRS and CDR2 YFSETQ. Trimming pared 0 bases from V and 6 bases from J, leaving 9 bases between. This CDR3 contains 13 residues. This CDR3 reads CASSLGQGDGYTF. CDR3 DNA sequence: TGCGCCAGCAGCTTGGGGCAGGGTGATGGCTACACCTTC.

This clone has only a few counts. V and J are TRBV6-5 and TRBJ1-5, with 7 positions matching TRBD1. This CDR3 contains 15 residues. V lost 6 bases, J lost 0 bases, and 5 bases stayed unmatched. Germline V gene sequence: CDR1 MNHEY, CDR2 SVGAGI. Written as DNA, the CDR3 is TGTGCCAGCAGGGACAGGACACATAGCAATCAGCCCCAGCATTTT. It encodes CASRDRTHSNQPQHF.

This rearrangement joins TRBV6-5 to TRBJ2-2; unclear D gene. Trimming removed 4 bases at V and 4 bases at J, with 7 bases between. The CDR3 runs 13 residues. Germline V gives CDR1 MNHEY, CDR2 SVGAGI. CDR3 nucleotide sequence: TGTGCCAGCAGTTCCTCGCGCACCGGGGAGCTGTTTTTT. It codes for CASSSSRTGELFF.